This TCR beta chain emerged from a study of T cell responses to AZD1222 COVID-19 vaccine. Study-level results: A mostly white British donor set with more females was recruited, and clonal diversity was possibly underestimated. Spike-specific TCR depth and breadth grew after two AZD1222 doses. CD4 TCRs associated with vaccination spanned spike, dominating at 160-218 and 743-854.

Points on this clone: The antigen is undetermined.

Pooled samples include second doses given at about 4 or 12 weeks. Profiled with immunoSEQ multiplex PCR; TCRdb holds only in-frame clones, not every one. The sample includes over 45,000 clones, about 90% of them seen just once. This clonotype was sampled from an adult who received the AZD1222 COVID-19 vaccine. The sample in question was peripheral blood, obtained 28 days after the second AZD1222 dose.

The CDR3 coding sequence is TGTGCCAGTAGTTATACCTTGAACACTGAAGCTTTCTTT. It specifies CASSYTLNTEAFF. V and J are TRBV19 and TRBJ1-1; D is unclear. The V gene's germline CDR1 is LNHDA and CDR2 SQIVND (reference sequence). V lost 5 bases and J lost 0, with 7 bases in between. The CDR3 length is 13 residues.